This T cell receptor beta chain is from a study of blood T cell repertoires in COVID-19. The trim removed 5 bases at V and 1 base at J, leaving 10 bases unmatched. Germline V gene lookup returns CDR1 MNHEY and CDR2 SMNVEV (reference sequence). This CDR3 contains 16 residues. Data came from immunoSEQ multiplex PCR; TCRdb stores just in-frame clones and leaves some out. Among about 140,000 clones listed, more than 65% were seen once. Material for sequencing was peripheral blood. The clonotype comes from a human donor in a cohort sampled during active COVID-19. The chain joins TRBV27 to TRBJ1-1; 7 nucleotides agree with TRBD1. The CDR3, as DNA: TGTGCCAGCAGTCTACGACAGGGCCGCGCGAACACTGAAGCTTTCTTT. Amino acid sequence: CASSLRQGRANTEAFF.